This T cell receptor (beta chain) was recorded in a study of shared clonotypes between healthy human individuals. Study findings and constraints: Sequencing depth was a factor that was expected to affect clonotype sharing among donors.

As for this clone: Its antigen is as yet unknown.

Sequencing was performed with immunoSEQ multiplex PCR; in TCRdb, only in-frame clones are kept and a portion is missing. The sample has about 380,000 clones, roughly 96% seen once. The study enrolled healthy HIV-negative adults without recent acute infections or vaccinations as donors. The receptor was derived from a young man in good health. Sequencing was done on a sample of memory CD8+ T cells sorted from blood. As to subset: CD45RO+ cells pooled with CCR7-negative TemRA cells.

In DNA form, the CDR3 reads TGCGCCAGCAGCTGGCAAGGACCCCACGAGCAGTACTTC. It yields the protein CASSWQGPHEQYF. The chain links TRBV5-1 to TRBJ2-7; no firm D call. Trimming cost V 3 bases and J 5 bases, with 12 bases left between them. The length of the CDR3 is 13 residues. From germline, CDR1 is SGHRS and CDR2 YFSETQ. Using reference TRBV5-1 and TRBJ2-7 for the parts outside the CDR3, the full variable domain is KAGVTQTPRYLIKTRGQQVTLSCSPISGHRSVSWYQQTPGQGLQFLFEYFSETQRNKGNFPGRFSGRQFSNSRSEMNVSTLELGDSALYLCASSWQGPHEQYFGPGTRLTVT.